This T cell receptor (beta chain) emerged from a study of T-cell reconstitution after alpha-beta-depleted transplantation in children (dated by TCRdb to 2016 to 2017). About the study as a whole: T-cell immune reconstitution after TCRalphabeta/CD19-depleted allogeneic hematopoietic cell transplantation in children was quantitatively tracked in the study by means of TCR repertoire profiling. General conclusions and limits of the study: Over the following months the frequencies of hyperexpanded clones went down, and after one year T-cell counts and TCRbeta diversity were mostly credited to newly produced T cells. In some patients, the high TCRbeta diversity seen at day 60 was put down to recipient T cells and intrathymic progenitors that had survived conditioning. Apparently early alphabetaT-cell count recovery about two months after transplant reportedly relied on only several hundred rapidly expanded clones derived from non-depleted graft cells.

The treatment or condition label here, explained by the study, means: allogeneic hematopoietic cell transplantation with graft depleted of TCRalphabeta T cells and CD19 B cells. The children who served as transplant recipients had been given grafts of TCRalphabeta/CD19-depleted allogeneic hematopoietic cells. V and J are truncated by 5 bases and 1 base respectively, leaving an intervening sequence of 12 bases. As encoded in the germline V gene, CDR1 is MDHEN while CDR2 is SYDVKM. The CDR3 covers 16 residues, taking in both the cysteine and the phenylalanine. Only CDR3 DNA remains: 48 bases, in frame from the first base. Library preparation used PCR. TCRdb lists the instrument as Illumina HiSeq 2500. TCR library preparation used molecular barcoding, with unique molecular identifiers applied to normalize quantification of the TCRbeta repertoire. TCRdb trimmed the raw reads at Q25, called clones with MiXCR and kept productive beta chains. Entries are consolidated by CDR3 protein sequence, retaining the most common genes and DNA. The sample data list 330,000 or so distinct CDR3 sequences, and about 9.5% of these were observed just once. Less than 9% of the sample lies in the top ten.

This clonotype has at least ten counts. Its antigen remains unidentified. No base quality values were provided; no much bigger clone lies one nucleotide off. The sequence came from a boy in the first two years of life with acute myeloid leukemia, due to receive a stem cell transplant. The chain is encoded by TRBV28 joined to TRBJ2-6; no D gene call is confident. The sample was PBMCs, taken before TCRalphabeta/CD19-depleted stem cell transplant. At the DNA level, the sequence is TGTGCCAGCAGTCCGCCGTTCGGGTCTGGGGCCAACGTCCTGACTTTC. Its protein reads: CASSPPFGSGANVLTF. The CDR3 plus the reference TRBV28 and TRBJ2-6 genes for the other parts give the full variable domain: DVKVTQSSRYLVKRTGEKVFLECVQDMDHENMFWYRQDPGLGLRLIYFSYDVKMKEKGDIPEGYSVSREKKERFSLILESASTNQTSMYLCASSPPFGSGANVLTFGAGSRLTVL.